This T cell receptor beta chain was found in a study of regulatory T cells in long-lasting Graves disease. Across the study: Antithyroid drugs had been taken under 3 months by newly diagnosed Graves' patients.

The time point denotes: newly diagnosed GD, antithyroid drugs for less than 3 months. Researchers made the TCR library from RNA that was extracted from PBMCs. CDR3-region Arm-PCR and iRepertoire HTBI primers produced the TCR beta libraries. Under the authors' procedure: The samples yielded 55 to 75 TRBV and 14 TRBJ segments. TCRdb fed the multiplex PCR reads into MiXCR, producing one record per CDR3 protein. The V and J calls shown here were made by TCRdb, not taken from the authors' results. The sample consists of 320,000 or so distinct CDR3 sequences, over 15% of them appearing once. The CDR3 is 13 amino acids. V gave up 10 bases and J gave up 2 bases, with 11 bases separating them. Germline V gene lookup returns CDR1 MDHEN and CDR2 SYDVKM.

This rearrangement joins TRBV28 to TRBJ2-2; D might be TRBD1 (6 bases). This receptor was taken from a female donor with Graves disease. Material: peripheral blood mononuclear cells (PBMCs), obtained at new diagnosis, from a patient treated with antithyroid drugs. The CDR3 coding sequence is TGTGCCACTTCCGGGACAAACACCGGGGAGCTGTTTTTT. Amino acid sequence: CATSGTNTGELFF.